This passage covers 16 T cell receptor beta chains from one sample sequenced in a study of neurological immune-mediated disorders (dated by TCRdb to between 2018 and 2021). The library was obtained by 5' RACE. Sequenced on an Illumina HiSeq 2500. Using fastp trimming at Q25 and MiXCR clonotype assembly, TCRdb reanalyzed the public sequencing data and kept in-frame beta chains. Each CDR3 protein gets just one entry, which takes the most common genes and DNA from the rows behind it. The sample contains tens of thousands of distinct CDR3 sequences, roughly 2.6% of them found a single time. The ten largest clones capture around 1.1% of the sample. Sequenced: PBMCs. The source is a woman under 40 with multiple sclerosis.

This clonotype was seen repeatedly, ten times or more. The J gene is TRBJ1-6, the V gene TRBV7-2, with D uncertain. Trimming left V 4 bases short and J 4 bases short, with 8 bases between. This CDR3 has 14 amino acids. Germline-derived CDR1 and CDR2 are SGHTA and FQGNSA. In DNA form, the CDR3 reads TGTGCCAGCAGCTACCAGAAATATAATTCACCCCTCCACTTT. It encodes CASSYQKYNSPLHF.

The chain has TRBV18 and TRBJ1-1; possibly TRBD1 for D (6 bases). The CDR3 contains 12 residues. From germline, CDR1 is KGHSH and CDR2 LQKENI. Trimming stripped 3 bases from V and 5 bases from J, with 7 bases between. CDR3 in DNA: TGTGCCAGCTCACCTGGACAGACTGAAGCTTTCTTT. It encodes CASSPGQTEAFF.

The table lists this clonotype with many counts. This rearrangement joins TRBV10-2 to TRBJ2-7; D is unclear. Germline values: CDR1 WSHSY, CDR2 SAAADI. V dropped 0 bases and J dropped 5 bases, with 5 bases sitting between them. The CDR3 covers 12 residues. Written as DNA, the CDR3 is TGCGCCAGCAGTGAGTCCCGGGACGAGCAGTACTTC. Residues: CASSESRDEQYF.

This clonotype was seen ten or more times. The chain is built from TRBV7-2 and TRBJ2-7; the match to TRBD2 covers 11 bases. Germline CDR1 and CDR2: SGHTA and FQGNSA. The CDR3 sequence is 15 residues long. With 5 bases clipped from V and 6 bases from J, the junction kept 9 bases outside the gene matches. CDR3 sequence reads: CASSPRLAGSVEQYF. The CDR3 DNA is TGTGCCAGCAGCCCCAGACTAGCGGGATCAGTCGAGCAGTACTTC.

This clonotype was counted at least ten times. V and J are TRBV7-2 and TRBJ2-2; the match to TRBD2 covers 7 bases. Germline-derived CDR1 and CDR2 are SGHTA and FQGNSA. With V trimmed by 6 bases and J by 6 bases, 4 bases remained unmatched. CDR3 length: 13 residues. CDR3 in amino acids: CASSGREAGELFF. The CDR3 nucleotides are TGTGCCAGCAGTGGGAGGGAGGCCGGGGAGCTGTTTTTT. The complete variable domain, with remaining parts taken from reference TRBV7-2 and TRBJ2-2, reads GAGVSQSPSNKVTEKGKDVELRCDPISGHTALYWYRQSLGQGLEFLIYFQGNSAPDKSGLPSDRFSAERTGGSVSTLTIQRTQQEDSAVYLCASSGREAGELFFGEGSRLTVL.

This clonotype appeared many times. The chain uses TRBV12-3 or TRBV12-4 and TRBJ1-4; D not resolved. V gave up 3 bases and J gave up 7 bases, with 12 bases separating them. The CDR3 loop spans 14 amino acids. CDR3 nucleotides: TGTGCCAGCAGTTTTGGCTCGGCGGGTGAAAAACTGTTTTTT. Its translation is CASSFGSAGEKLFF.

This clonotype was found many times. V gene TRBV29-1 combines with J gene TRBJ2-1; D possibly matches TRBD1 or TRBD2 (5 bases each). CDR3 size: 11 residues. Germline V gene data show CDR1 as SQVTM and CDR2 as ANQGSEA. The V end lost 7 bases, the J end lost 14 bases, and 18 bases lay between the germline ends. CDR3 in DNA: TGCAGCGCTGGGGGAACCCAGGGCGAGTTCTTC. Translated, it gives CSAGGTQGEFF.

This clonotype was counted ten times or more. The chain uses TRBV7-9 and TRBJ2-3, with TRBD2 matching 7 bases. CDR1 is SEHNR, CDR2 FQNEAQ, per germline (reference sequence). This CDR3 is built from 16 residues. V lost 3 bases and J lost 2; bases outside the gene matches: 8. CDR3 coding DNA: TGTGCCAGCAGCTTGATAGGCGGGAGAAACACAGATACGCAGTATTTT. This encodes CASSLIGGRNTDTQYF.

At least ten counts were recorded for this clonotype. The genes are TRBV29-1 and TRBJ1-5, with 12 bases that match TRBD1. There are 15 residues in the CDR3. V lost 7 bases to trimming and J lost 4 bases; unmatched junction nucleotides: 8. Germline V lookup: CDR1 SQVTM, CDR2 ANQGSEA. CDR3 coding DNA: TGCAGCGCCGTCTGGGGACAGGGGGCGAATCAGCCCCAGCATTTT. It is translated as CSAVWGQGANQPQHF.

This clonotype has a count of ten or more. The rearrangement links TRBV20-1 to TRBJ1-2, with D perhaps TRBD1 (5 bases). Trimming removed 5 bases at V and 4 bases at J, with 11 bases between. Germline CDR1 is DFQATT and CDR2 is SNEGSKA (reference sequence). The CDR3 is 12 residues long. The CDR3 reads CSAERGLYGYTF. The CDR3 bases are TGCAGTGCTGAGAGGGGCCTCTATGGCTACACCTTC.

At least ten counts were recorded for this clonotype. The rearrangement joins TRBV20-1 to TRBJ2-7, with unresolved D. The CDR3 is 11 residues long. Germline-derived CDR1 and CDR2 are DFQATT and SNEGSKA (reference sequence). V lost 6 bases, J lost 6 bases, and 12 bases lay in between. CDR3 nucleotide sequence: TGCAGTGCCCCGGCGCGGTCCGAGCAGTACTTC. As protein: CSAPARSEQYF.

The table lists this clonotype with many counts. The rearrangement links TRBV20-1 to TRBJ2-5; D remains ambiguous. Germline V lookup: CDR1 DFQATT, CDR2 SNEGSKA (reference sequence). V was clipped by 3 bases and J by 5 bases, with 16 bases between them. The CDR3 consists of 14 residues. CDR3 sequence reads: CSARIGHLRETQYF. The DNA of the CDR3 is TGCAGTGCTAGGATAGGCCATCTCAGGGAGACCCAGTACTTC.

The sample holds many counts of this clonotype. The V gene is TRBV25-1, the J gene TRBJ1-6; D may be TRBD1 (6 bases). The V end was cut by 6 bases, the J end by 0 bases, with 12 bases between. The CDR3 covers 16 residues. Germline CDR1 and CDR2: MGHDK and SYGVNS. The CDR3, as DNA: TGTGCCAGCAGGGGGGCCCGCTTCTCCTATAATTCACCCCTCCACTTT. It specifies CASRGARFSYNSPLHF.

This clonotype occurred a few times. A much larger clone lies a single base off, so this may be a read error. The chain has TRBV7-9 and TRBJ2-3; TRBD2 aligns across 12 bases. V lost 5 bases to trimming and J lost 2 bases; unmatched junction nucleotides: 2. The CDR3 runs 15 residues. Germline-derived CDR1 and CDR2 are SEHNR and FQNEAQ (reference sequence). The chain's CDR3 is CASSASGRDTDTQYF. The CDR3 DNA follows: TGTGCCAGCAGCGCTAGCGGGAGGGACACAGATACGCAGTATTTT.

The table lists this clonotype with many counts. V gene TRBV2 combines with J gene TRBJ1-2; D perhaps matches TRBD1 (6 bases). The V end lost 4 bases, the J end lost 7 bases, and 13 bases lay between the germline ends. The CDR3 loop spans 13 amino acids. Looked up from germline, CDR1 is SNHLY and CDR2 is FYNNEI. CDR3 region: CASSGGGTSGYTF. Written as DNA, the CDR3 is TGTGCCAGCAGTGGGGGGGGGACATCTGGCTACACCTTC.

This clonotype was detected ten times or more. The rearrangement uses TRBV20-1 and TRBJ1-6; D is unclear. The CDR3 has 12 amino acids. In germline, CDR1 is DFQATT, CDR2 SNEGSKA (reference sequence). Trimming cost V 5 bases and J 7 bases, with 9 bases left between them. CDR3: CSAASLNSPLHF. The CDR3 bases are TGCAGTGCTGCTTCATTAAATTCACCCCTCCACTTT.